Following are 29 T cell receptor beta chains from one sample sequenced in a study of blood T cell repertoires in COVID-19. Profiling relied on immunoSEQ multiplex PCR, and the TCRdb table lists in-frame clones only, not all of them. The table lists 250,000 to 350,000 clones, roughly 80% of them singletons, with about a sixth in the top ten. The specimen was peripheral blood. The receptors shown here come from a person aged 70 to 85 with COVID-19, enrolled during active disease.

V gene TRBV24-1 combines with J gene TRBJ2-7; no reliable D call. This CDR3 has 14 residues. V lost 3 bases to trimming and J lost 2 bases, with 10 bases between them. Germline CDR1 is KGHDR and CDR2 is SFDVKD. CDR3 residues: CATSDRIAPYEQYF. DNA for the CDR3: TGTGCCACCAGTGATCGGATAGCTCCCTACGAGCAGTACTTC.

This chain connects TRBV30 to TRBJ1-3; no clear D. Per the germline V gene, CDR1 is GTSNPN and CDR2 is SVGIG (reference sequence). Deletions cut 8 bases from V and 0 bases from J, with 17 bases between. The CDR3 is 15 residues long. The CDR3 coding sequence is TGTGCCGCTGGAGGAGACGTGAACTCTGGAAACACCATATATTTT. The encoded protein is CAAGGDVNSGNTIYF.

The chain combines TRBV2 with TRBJ1-4, with 7 bases fitting TRBD1. V shed 10 bases and J 5 bases; nucleotides not matched to a gene: 10. The germline V gene has CDR1 SNHLY and CDR2 FYNNEI. CDR3 length equals 14 residues. The CDR3 is CAILEGARNEKLFF. For the CDR3, the DNA is TGTGCCATCCTAGAGGGGGCGAGGAATGAAAAACTGTTTTTT.

This chain joins TRBV2 and TRBJ1-3; no reliable D call. Per germline, CDR1 SNHLY and CDR2 FYNNEI. Trimming removed 6 bases from V and 9 bases from J, with 15 bases in between. The CDR3 consists of 13 residues. CDR3 nucleotide sequence: TGTGCCAGCAGCGCGAACCGCGGCGGCACCATATATTTT. The encoded protein is CASSANRGGTIYF.

V gene TRBV5-8 combines with J gene TRBJ2-3; TRBD1 is a possible D gene (6 bases). The V and J ends lost 0 bases and 4 bases respectively, with 12 bases between them. The CDR3 is 15 residues long. Germline V gives CDR1 SGHTS, CDR2 YDEGEE. This CDR3 is CASSLDRVGADTQYF. In DNA form, the CDR3 reads TGTGCCAGCAGCTTGGACAGGGTGGGGGCAGATACGCAGTATTTT.

This clone was detected only once. The chain uses TRBV15 and TRBJ1-4; no clear D. Trimming took off 0 bases at V and 7 bases at J, with 15 bases between the two ends. The germline CDR1 and CDR2 sequences are LNHNV and YYDKDF (reference sequence). The CDR3 consists of 16 residues. The CDR3 here is CATSREFSGIREKLFF. Written as DNA, the CDR3 is TGTGCCACCAGCAGAGAGTTTTCGGGGATTCGTGAAAAACTGTTTTTT.

As concerns this clone: Other DNA sequences in this sample translate to the same CDR3. This chain links TRBV2 with TRBJ2-1; TRBD2 is a possible D gene (6 bases). Germline assignment: CDR1 SNHLY and CDR2 FYNNEI. The length of the CDR3 is 12 residues. Trimming removed 2 bases from V and 7 bases from J, with 6 bases in between. The CDR3 nucleotides are TGTGCCAGCAGTGAACGGGGGAATGAGCAGTTCTTC. It specifies CASSERGNEQFF.

The chain joins TRBV5-1 to TRBJ2-1, with 8 bases aligning to TRBD1. Germline V gene sequence: CDR1 SGHRS, CDR2 YFSETQ. The CDR3 contains 12 residues. Losses at the gene ends were 4 bases for V and 9 bases for J; bases not matched to a gene: 3. The CDR3 region is CASSPDRVEQFF. The CDR3 DNA reads TGCGCCAGCAGCCCGGACAGGGTTGAGCAGTTCTTC.

J is TRBJ2-2 and V is TRBV3-1 (or the pseudogene TRBV3-2); D call uncertain. V lost 1 base and J 1 base, leaving 10 bases between the germline ends. CDR1 is LGHDT and CDR2 is YNNKEL in the germline V gene (reference sequence). CDR3 length equals 16 residues. Here the CDR3 DNA reads TGTGCCAGCAGCCAAGGCAGGTCAGAGAACACCGGGGAGCTGTTTTTT. Encoded protein: CASSQGRSENTGELFF.

The CDR3 spells CASSQEAGWEGTDTQYF. CDR3 DNA sequence: TGCGCCAGCAGCCAAGAAGCGGGGTGGGAGGGCACAGATACGCAGTATTTT. J is TRBJ2-3 and V is TRBV4-3, with 7 bases lining up with TRBD2. V lost 0 bases and J lost 1; bases outside the gene matches: 7. The CDR3 sequence is 17 residues long. Germline CDR1 is LGHNA and CDR2 is YSLEER.

The chain carries TRBV9 and TRBJ2-3; 14 positions agree with TRBD2. The CDR3 runs 16 residues. Trimming removed 2 bases from V and 4 bases from J; junction bases left unmatched: 3. Germline loops: CDR1 SGDLS, CDR2 YYNGEE. In DNA, the CDR3 is TGTGCCAGCAGCGTCGGGACTAGCGGGAGCCCAGATACGCAGTATTTT. It yields the protein CASSVGTSGSPDTQYF.

The rearrangement uses TRBV7-2 and TRBJ1-2, with a tentative D call TRBD1 (5 bases). From germline, CDR1 is SGHTA and CDR2 FQGNSA. V shed 5 bases and J shed 6 bases, with 19 bases lying between them. The CDR3 totals 15 residues. CDR3 in amino acids: CASSPQSWGGDGYTF. The DNA of the CDR3 is TGTGCCAGCAGCCCCCAAAGTTGGGGGGGGGATGGCTACACCTTC. Full variable domain (rest looked up from reference TRBV7-2 and TRBJ1-2): GAGVSQSPSNKVTEKGKDVELRCDPISGHTALYWYRQSLGQGLEFLIYFQGNSAPDKSGLPSDRFSAERTGGSVSTLTIQRTQQEDSAVYLCASSPQSWGGDGYTFGSGTRLTVV.

As regards this clone: Within the sample, other DNA sequences also encode this same CDR3. This chain's CDR3 is CASSSMGGEQYF. In DNA form, the CDR3 reads TGTGCCAGCAGCTCAATGGGGGGCGAGCAGTACTTC. The chain employs TRBV5-5 and TRBJ2-7; a weak D match, TRBD2 (6 bases). V lost 3 bases, J lost 6 bases, and 10 bases lay in between. The germline gives CDR1 SGHKS, CDR2 YYEKEE (reference sequence). This CDR3 region has 12 residues.

The chain recombines TRBV24-1 with TRBJ1-4, with 8 bases fitting TRBD1. CDR1 KGHDR and CDR2 SFDVKD come from the germline V gene. The V segment lost 5 bases and the J segment 1 base; nucleotides outside the gene matches: 5. The CDR3 covers 16 residues. CDR3 nucleotides: TGTGCCACCAGTGCTGGAACAGGGGGAACTAATGAAAAACTGTTTTTT. This translates into CATSAGTGGTNEKLFF.

The chain is built from TRBV28 and TRBJ2-2, with D perhaps TRBD1 (6 bases). Trimming took 5 bases from V and 1 from J, leaving 11 bases between them. CDR1 is MDHEN and CDR2 is SYDVKM in the germline V gene. The length of the CDR3 is 15 residues. CDR3 bases: TGTGCCAGCAGTCTACAACAGGGGAACACCGGGGAGCTGTTTTTT. Protein product: CASSLQQGNTGELFF. Based on the CDR3 plus reference TRBV28 and TRBJ2-2, the full variable domain is DVKVTQSSRYLVKRTGEKVFLECVQDMDHENMFWYRQDPGLGLRLIYFSYDVKMKEKGDIPEGYSVSREKKERFSLILESASTNQTSMYLCASSLQQGNTGELFFGEGSRLTVL.

The chain recombines TRBV4-3 with TRBJ1-2; 10 bases are shared with TRBD1. Trimming at V came to 4 bases and at J to 8 bases, leaving 10 bases not matched to a gene. Germline V gene data show CDR1 as LGHNA and CDR2 as YSLEER. The CDR3 spans 15 residues. CDR3 sequence: CASSPPTWTGGGYTF. The CDR3 nucleotides read TGCGCCAGCAGCCCACCCACCTGGACAGGGGGAGGCTACACCTTC.

This clone was counted between two and nine times. This chain links TRBV27 with TRBJ1-5; TRBD1 agrees at 9 bases. The CDR3 is 14 residues long. Germline V gene sequence: CDR1 MNHEY, CDR2 SMNVEV (reference sequence). V gave up 4 bases and J gave up 4 bases; unmatched junction bases: 2. CDR3 nucleotides: TGTGCCAGCAGTTCCGGGACAGGGAATCAGCCCCAGCATTTT. Protein sequence: CASSSGTGNQPQHF.

V gene TRBV4-3 combines with J gene TRBJ1-2; TRBD1 might be the D (6 bases). Germline CDR1 is LGHNA and CDR2 is YSLEER. This CDR3 contains 17 residues. Trimming removed 4 bases at V and 0 bases at J, with 18 bases between. CDR3 DNA sequence: TGCGCCAGCAGCCCGACCGGGACAAAACCGGCTAACTATGGCTACACCTTC. It encodes CASSPTGTKPANYGYTF.

The V call is TRBV19, the J call TRBJ2-3, with unresolved D. The CDR3 is 14 amino acids. Germline CDR1 reads LNHDA; CDR2 reads SQIVND (reference sequence). Deletions cut 3 bases from V and 2 bases from J, with 9 bases between. This CDR3 is CASSIFSYTDTQYF. The CDR3 bases are TGTGCCAGTAGTATCTTCAGTTACACAGATACGCAGTATTTT.

V and J are TRBV4-1 and TRBJ2-7, with unresolved D. CDR3 length equals 14 residues. CDR1 and CDR2 from the germline V gene are MGHRA and YSYEKL. Trimming left V 0 bases short and J 0 bases short, with 6 bases between. The CDR3 sequence is CASSQDKSSYEQYF. In DNA form, the CDR3 reads TGCGCCAGCAGCCAAGATAAGAGCTCCTACGAGCAGTACTTC.

The chain recombines TRBV11-3 with TRBJ2-3; 14 bases are shared with TRBD2. The germline V gene encodes CDR1 SGHNT and CDR2 YENEEA. There are 16 residues in the CDR3. After removal of 2 bases from V and 3 bases from J, the junction contained 1 base not matched to a gene. Here the CDR3 reads CASSLRLAGGTDTQYF. DNA of the CDR3: TGTGCCAGCAGCTTACGACTAGCGGGGGGGACAGATACGCAGTATTTT.

In its sample, this clone was seen a few times. The rearrangement links TRBV7-2 to TRBJ2-5; TRBD2 matches at 13 bases. The CDR3 is 18 residues long. The V segment lost 6 bases and the J segment 5 bases; nucleotides outside the gene matches: 15. Per the germline V gene, CDR1 is SGHTA and CDR2 is FQGNSA. In DNA form, the CDR3 reads TGTGCCAGCAGTTTCCCACTAACTAGCGGGGGGGCTCTGGAGACCCAGTACTTC. Protein: CASSFPLTSGGALETQYF.

The CDR3 coding sequence is TGTGCCAGCAGTCATACTAGCGGGAGAGATACGCAGTATTTT. It codes for CASSHTSGRDTQYF. The genes are TRBV6-5 and TRBJ2-3; 11 nucleotides match TRBD2. CDR3 size: 14 residues. V lost 5 bases to trimming and J lost 5 bases; unmatched junction nucleotides: 3. Germline loops: CDR1 MNHEY, CDR2 SVGAGI.

The DNA for the CDR3 is TGTGCCAGCAGCTCCTATGGACAGGGTGTGAGCAATCAGCCCCAGCATTTT. Residues: CASSSYGQGVSNQPQHF. The chain carries TRBV5-8 and TRBJ1-5; 8 bases are a match to TRBD1. Germline V lookup: CDR1 SGHTS, CDR2 YDEGEE. This CDR3 is 17 amino acids long. V was clipped by 3 bases and J by 1 base; unmatched bases: 9.

The CDR3 reads CASRNPTANQPQHF. For the CDR3, the DNA is TGTGCCAGCAGAAATCCGACAGCCAATCAGCCCCAGCATTTT. The rearrangement joins TRBV6-5 to TRBJ1-5; D possibly corresponds to TRBD1 (5 bases). The V end was cut by 6 bases, the J end by 3 bases, with 12 bases between. Looked up from germline, CDR1 is MNHEY and CDR2 is SVGAGI. The CDR3 loop spans 14 amino acids.

The CDR3 DNA follows: TGTGCCAGCAGTTCTTTAGGGAGGACTGGCACGCAGTATTTT. This translates into CASSSLGRTGTQYF. This rearrangement joins TRBV7-2 to TRBJ2-3; a possible D gene is TRBD2 (6 bases). V was clipped by 6 bases and J by 9 bases, with 19 bases between them. The CDR3 consists of 14 residues. Germline V gene lookup returns CDR1 SGHTA and CDR2 FQGNSA.

The gene calls are TRBV11-2 and TRBJ1-5; a weak D match, TRBD1 (6 bases). The V end was cut by 3 bases, the J end by 2 bases, with 11 bases between. Germline-derived CDR1 and CDR2 are SGHAT and FQNNGV. The CDR3 length is 15 residues. This CDR3 reads CASSLGGLGNQPQHF. The CDR3, as DNA: TGTGCCAGCAGCTTGGGGGGGCTAGGCAATCAGCCCCAGCATTTT.

This clone was seen once. The J gene is TRBJ2-1, the V gene TRBV20-1, with TRBD1 as a possible D gene (6 bases). Germline CDR1 reads DFQATT; CDR2 reads SNEGSKA (reference sequence). The CDR3 totals 15 residues. Trimming stripped 3 bases from V and 5 bases from J, with 17 bases between. CDR3 nucleotides: TGCAGTGCTAGTTTTCCCAGGGGCGATAACAATGAGCAGTTCTTC. Amino acids: CSASFPRGDNNEQFF.

The V call is TRBV30, the J call TRBJ1-2; the D is unclear. This CDR3 spans 15 amino acids. Germline assignment: CDR1 GTSNPN and CDR2 SVGIG (reference sequence). The V and J ends lost 3 bases and 6 bases respectively, with 20 bases between them. CDR3 protein: CAWRRASSFGNGYTF. In DNA form, the CDR3 reads TGTGCCTGGAGGCGGGCATCCTCTTTCGGAAATGGCTACACCTTC.